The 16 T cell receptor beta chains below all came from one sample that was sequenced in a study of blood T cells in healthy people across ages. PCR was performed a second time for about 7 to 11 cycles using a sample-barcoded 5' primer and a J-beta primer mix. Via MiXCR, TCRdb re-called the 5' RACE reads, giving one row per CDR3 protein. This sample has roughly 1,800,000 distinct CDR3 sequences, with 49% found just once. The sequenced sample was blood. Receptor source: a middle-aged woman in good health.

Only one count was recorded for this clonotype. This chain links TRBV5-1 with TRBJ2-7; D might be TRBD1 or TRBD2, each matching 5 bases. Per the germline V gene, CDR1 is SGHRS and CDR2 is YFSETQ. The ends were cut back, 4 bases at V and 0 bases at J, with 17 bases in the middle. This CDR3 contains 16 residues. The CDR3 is CASSPHPGRSSYEQYF. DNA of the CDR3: TGCGCCAGCAGCCCCCACCCGGGACGGAGCTCCTACGAGCAGTACTTC. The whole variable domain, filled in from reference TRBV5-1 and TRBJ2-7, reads KAGVTQTPRYLIKTRGQQVTLSCSPISGHRSVSWYQQTPGQGLQFLFEYFSETQRNKGNFPGRFSGRQFSNSRSEMNVSTLELGDSALYLCASSPHPGRSSYEQYFGPGTRLTVT.

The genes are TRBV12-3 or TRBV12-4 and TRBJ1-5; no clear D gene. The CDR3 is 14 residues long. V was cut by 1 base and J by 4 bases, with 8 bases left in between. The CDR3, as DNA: TGTGCCAGCAGTTTAGATTTAGGGAATCAGCCCCAGCATTTT. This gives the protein CASSLDLGNQPQHF.

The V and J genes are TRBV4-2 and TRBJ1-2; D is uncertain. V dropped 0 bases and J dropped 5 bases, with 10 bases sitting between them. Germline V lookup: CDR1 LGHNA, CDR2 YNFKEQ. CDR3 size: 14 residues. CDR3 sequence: CASSQDAVNYGYTF. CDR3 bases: TGTGCCAGCAGCCAAGATGCAGTTAATTATGGCTACACCTTC.

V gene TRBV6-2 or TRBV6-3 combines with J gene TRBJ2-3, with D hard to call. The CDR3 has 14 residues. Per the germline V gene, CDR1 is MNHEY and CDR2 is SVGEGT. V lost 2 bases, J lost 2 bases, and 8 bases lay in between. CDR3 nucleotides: TGTGCCAGCAGTTACCCGGATACCACAGATACGCAGTATTTT. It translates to CASSYPDTTDTQYF.

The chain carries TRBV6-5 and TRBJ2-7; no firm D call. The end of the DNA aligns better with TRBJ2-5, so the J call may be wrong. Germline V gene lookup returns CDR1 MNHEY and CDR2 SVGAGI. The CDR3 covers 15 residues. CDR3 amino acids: CASSLTLAVLETQYF. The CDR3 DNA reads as TGTGCCAGCAGCCTAACGTTAGCTGTTTTGGAGACCCAGTACTTC.

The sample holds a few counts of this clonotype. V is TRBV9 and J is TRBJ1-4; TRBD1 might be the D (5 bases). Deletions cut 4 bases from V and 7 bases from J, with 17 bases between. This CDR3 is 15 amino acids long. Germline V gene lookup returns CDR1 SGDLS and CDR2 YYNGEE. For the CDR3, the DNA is TGTGCCAGCAGCCTCACCCAGGGTCCACCTGAAAAACTGTTTTTT. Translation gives CASSLTQGPPEKLFF.

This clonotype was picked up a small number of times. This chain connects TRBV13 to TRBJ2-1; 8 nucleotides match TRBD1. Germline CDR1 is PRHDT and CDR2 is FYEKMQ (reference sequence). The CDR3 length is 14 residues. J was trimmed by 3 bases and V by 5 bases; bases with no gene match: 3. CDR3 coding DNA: TGTGCCAGCAGCCCACAGGGGGTCTACAATGAGCAGTTCTTC. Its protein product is CASSPQGVYNEQFF.

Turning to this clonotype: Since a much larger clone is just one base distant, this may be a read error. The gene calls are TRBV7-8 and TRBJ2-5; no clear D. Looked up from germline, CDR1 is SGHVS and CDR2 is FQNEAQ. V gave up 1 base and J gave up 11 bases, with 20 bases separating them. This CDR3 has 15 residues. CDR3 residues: CASSLGTSFHNEQYF. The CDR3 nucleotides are TGTGCCAGCAGCTTAGGGACCTCGTTTCACAATGAGCAGTACTTC.

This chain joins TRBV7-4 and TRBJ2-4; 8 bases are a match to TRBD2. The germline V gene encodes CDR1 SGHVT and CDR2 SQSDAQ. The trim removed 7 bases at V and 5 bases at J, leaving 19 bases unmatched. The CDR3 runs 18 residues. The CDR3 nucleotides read TGTGCCAGCACCTCTCCGGTTCGGGGGGGGCCTAGGGAAAACATTCAGTACTTC. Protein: CASTSPVRGGPRENIQYF.

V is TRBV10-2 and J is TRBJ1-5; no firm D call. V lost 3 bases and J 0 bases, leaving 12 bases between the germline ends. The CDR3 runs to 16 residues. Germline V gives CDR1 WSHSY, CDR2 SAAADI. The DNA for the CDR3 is TGCGCCAGCAGTGACTGGAGGCAGTATAGCAATCAGCCCCAGCATTTT. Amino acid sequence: CASSDWRQYSNQPQHF.

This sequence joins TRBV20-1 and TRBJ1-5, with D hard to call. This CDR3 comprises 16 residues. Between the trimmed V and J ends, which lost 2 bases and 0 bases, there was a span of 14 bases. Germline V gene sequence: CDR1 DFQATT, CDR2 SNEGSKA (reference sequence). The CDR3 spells CSARMAAGPSNQPQHF. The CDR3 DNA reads TGCAGTGCTAGAATGGCGGCAGGCCCTAGCAATCAGCCCCAGCATTTT.

The CDR3 spells CAWTQGGWEQYF. In DNA, the CDR3 is TGTGCCTGGACACAAGGAGGGTGGGAGCAGTACTTC. The chain combines TRBV30 with TRBJ2-7, with D possibly TRBD2 on 6 matching bases. Germline V gene lookup returns CDR1 GTSNPN and CDR2 SVGIG (reference sequence). The CDR3 runs to 12 residues. Trimming cost V 4 bases and J 7 bases, with 14 bases left between them.

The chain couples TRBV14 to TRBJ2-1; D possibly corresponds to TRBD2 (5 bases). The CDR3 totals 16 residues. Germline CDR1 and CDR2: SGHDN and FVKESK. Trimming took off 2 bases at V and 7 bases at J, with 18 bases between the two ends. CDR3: CASSQPGEPRGNEQFF. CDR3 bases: TGTGCCAGCAGCCAACCGGGCGAACCTCGAGGGAATGAGCAGTTCTTC.

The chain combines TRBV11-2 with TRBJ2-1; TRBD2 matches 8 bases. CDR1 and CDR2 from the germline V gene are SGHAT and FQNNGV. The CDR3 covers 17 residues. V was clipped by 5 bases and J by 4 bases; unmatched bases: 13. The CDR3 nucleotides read TGTGCCAGCAGCCCACATCGTGCGGGGGGCGCGTACAATGAGCAGTTCTTC. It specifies CASSPHRAGGAYNEQFF. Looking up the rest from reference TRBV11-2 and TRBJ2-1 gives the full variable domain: EAGVAQSPRYKIIEKRQSVAFWCNPISGHATLYWYQQILGQGPKLLIQFQNNGVVDDSQLPKDRFSAERLKGVDSTLKIQPAKLEDSAVYLCASSPHRAGGAYNEQFFGPGTRLTVL.

As DNA, the CDR3 is TGTGCCCAAAGTGGGGGGGTCTACGAGCAGTACTTC. Translating gives CAQSGGVYEQYF. This chain connects TRBV2 to TRBJ2-7, with TRBD2 matching 7 bases. Germline assignment: CDR1 SNHLY and CDR2 FYNNEI. Germline trimming cut 11 bases from V and 3 bases from J; bases unmatched to any gene: 7. This CDR3 contains 12 residues.

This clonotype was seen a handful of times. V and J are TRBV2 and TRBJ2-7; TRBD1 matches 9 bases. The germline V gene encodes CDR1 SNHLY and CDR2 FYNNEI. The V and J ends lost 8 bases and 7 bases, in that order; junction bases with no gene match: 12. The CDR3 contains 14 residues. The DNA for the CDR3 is TGTGCCAGCGAACCCTGGGACAGGGCGGGGGAGCAGTACTTC. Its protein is CASEPWDRAGEQYF.